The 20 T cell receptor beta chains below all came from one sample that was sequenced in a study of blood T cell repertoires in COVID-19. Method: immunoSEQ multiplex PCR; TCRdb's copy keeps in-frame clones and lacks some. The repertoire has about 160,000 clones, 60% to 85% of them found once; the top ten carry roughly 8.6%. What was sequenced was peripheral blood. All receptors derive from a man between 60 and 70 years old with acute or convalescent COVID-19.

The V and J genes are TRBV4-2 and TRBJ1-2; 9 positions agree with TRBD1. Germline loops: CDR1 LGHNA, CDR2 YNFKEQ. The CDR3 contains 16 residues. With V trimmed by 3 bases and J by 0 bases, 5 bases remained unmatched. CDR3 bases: TGTGCCAGCAGCCACGGGACAGGGATAGCTAACTATGGCTACACCTTC. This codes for CASSHGTGIANYGYTF.

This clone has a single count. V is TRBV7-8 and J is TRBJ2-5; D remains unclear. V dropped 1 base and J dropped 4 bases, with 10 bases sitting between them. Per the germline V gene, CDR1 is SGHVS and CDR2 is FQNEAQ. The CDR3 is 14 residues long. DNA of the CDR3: TGTGCCAGCAGCTTAGTGGAACGCGGAGAGACCCAGTACTTC. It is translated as CASSLVERGETQYF.

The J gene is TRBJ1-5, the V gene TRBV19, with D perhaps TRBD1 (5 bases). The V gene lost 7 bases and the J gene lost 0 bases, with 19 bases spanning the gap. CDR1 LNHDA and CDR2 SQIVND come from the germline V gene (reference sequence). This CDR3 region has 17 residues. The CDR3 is CASTPFAGTHSNQPQHF. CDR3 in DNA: TGTGCCAGTACCCCCTTCGCGGGGACCCATAGCAATCAGCCCCAGCATTTT.

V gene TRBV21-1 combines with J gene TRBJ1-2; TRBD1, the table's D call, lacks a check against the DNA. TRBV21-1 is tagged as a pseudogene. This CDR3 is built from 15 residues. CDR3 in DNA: TGTGCCAGCAGCAGGGGAACAGGGGGGACCTATGGCTACACCTTC. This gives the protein CASSRGTGGTYGYTF.

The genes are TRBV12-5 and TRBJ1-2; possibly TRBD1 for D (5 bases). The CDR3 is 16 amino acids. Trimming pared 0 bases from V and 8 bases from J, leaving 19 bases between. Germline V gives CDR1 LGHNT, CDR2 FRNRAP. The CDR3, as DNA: TGTGCTAGTGGTTTGGTAGTAGGGGCGACTTCGAAGGGCTACACCTTC. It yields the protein CASGLVVGATSKGYTF.

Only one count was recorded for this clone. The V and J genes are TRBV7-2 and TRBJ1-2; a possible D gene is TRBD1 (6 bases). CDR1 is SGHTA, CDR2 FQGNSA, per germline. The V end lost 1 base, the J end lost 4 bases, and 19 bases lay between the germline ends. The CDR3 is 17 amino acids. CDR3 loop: CASSLEVGGTSFYGYTF. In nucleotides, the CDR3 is TGTGCCAGCAGCTTAGAAGTAGGGGGAACCTCTTTCTATGGCTACACCTTC.

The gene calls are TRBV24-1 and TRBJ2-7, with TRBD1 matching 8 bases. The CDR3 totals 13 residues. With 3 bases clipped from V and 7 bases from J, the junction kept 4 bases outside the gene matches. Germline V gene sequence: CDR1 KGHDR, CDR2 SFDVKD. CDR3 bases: TGTGCCACCAGTGATCAGGGGGCGTATGAGCAGTACTTC. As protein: CATSDQGAYEQYF.

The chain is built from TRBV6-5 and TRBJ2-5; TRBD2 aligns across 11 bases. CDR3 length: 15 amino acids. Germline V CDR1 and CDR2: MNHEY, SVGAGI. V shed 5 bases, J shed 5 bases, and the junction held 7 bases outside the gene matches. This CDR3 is CASSPTSGVRETQYF. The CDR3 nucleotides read TGTGCCAGCAGTCCGACTAGCGGGGTTCGGGAGACCCAGTACTTC.

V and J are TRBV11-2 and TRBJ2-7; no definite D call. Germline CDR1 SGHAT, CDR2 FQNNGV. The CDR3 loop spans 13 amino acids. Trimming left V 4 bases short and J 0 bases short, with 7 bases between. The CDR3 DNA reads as TGTGCCAGCAGCTCGGGTCTCTCCTACGAGCAGTACTTC. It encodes CASSSGLSYEQYF.

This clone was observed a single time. This chain's CDR3 is CASSQDLGGMGYGYTF. The DNA of the CDR3 is TGCGCCAGCAGCCAAGATCTGGGGGGTATGGGATATGGCTACACCTTC. This rearrangement joins TRBV4-3 to TRBJ1-2, with D perhaps matching TRBD1 (5 bases). The CDR3 spans 16 residues. Trimming stripped 0 bases from V and 5 bases from J, with 16 bases between. Germline lookup yields CDR1 LGHNA and CDR2 YSLEER.

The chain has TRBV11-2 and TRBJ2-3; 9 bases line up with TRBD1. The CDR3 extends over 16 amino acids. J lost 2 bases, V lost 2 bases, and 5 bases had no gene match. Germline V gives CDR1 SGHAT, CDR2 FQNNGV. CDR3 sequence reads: CASSLLGTGITDTQYF. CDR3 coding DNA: TGTGCCAGCAGCTTATTAGGGACAGGGATCACAGATACGCAGTATTTT.

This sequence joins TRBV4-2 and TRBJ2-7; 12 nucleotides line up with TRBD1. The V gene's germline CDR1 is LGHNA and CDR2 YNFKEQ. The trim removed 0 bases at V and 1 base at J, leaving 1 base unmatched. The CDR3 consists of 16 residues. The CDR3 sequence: CASSQEGQGASYEQYF. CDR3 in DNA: TGTGCCAGCAGCCAAGAGGGACAGGGGGCATCCTACGAGCAGTACTTC.

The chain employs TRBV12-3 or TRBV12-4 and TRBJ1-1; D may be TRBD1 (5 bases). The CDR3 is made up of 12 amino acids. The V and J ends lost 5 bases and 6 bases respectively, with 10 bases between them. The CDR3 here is CASSPAGAEAFF. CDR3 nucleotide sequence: TGTGCCAGCAGTCCCGCGGGGGCTGAAGCTTTCTTT.

The CDR3 loop is CASTTMGGLNTEAFF. CDR3 nucleotide sequence: TGCGCCAGCACCACAATGGGGGGTTTGAACACTGAAGCTTTCTTT. The gene calls are TRBV5-1 and TRBJ1-1; a possible D gene is TRBD1 (5 bases). Trimming pared 6 bases from V and 0 bases from J, leaving 15 bases between. The CDR3 has 15 residues. CDR1 and CDR2 from the germline V gene are SGHRS and YFSETQ. Using reference TRBV5-1 and TRBJ1-1 for the parts outside the CDR3, the full variable domain is KAGVTQTPRYLIKTRGQQVTLSCSPISGHRSVSWYQQTPGQGLQFLFEYFSETQRNKGNFPGRFSGRQFSNSRSEMNVSTLELGDSALYLCASTTMGGLNTEAFFGQGTRLTVV.

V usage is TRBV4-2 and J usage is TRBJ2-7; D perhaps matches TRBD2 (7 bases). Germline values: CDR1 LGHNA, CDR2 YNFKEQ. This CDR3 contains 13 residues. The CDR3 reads CRGDRTRSYEQYF. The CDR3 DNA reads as TGTAGGGGAGACAGGACTAGGTCCTACGAGCAGTACTTC.

The CDR3: CASSSGDRDSKTDTQYF. In DNA, the CDR3 is TGTGCCAGCAGCTCGGGGGACCGGGACAGCAAAACAGATACGCAGTATTTT. The chain couples TRBV5-6 to TRBJ2-3; tentatively, D is TRBD1 (7 bases). Germline loops: CDR1 SGHDT, CDR2 YYEEEE. The CDR3 covers 17 residues. Trimming removed 3 bases from V and 3 bases from J, with 20 bases in between.

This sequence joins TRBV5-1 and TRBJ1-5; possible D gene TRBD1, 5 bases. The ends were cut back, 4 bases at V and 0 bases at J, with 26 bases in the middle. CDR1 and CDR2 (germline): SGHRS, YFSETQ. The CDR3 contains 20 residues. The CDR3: CASSRWLAGPKGYSNQPQHF. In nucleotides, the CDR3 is TGCGCCAGCAGCAGGTGGTTGGCAGGGCCCAAGGGGTATAGCAATCAGCCCCAGCATTTT.

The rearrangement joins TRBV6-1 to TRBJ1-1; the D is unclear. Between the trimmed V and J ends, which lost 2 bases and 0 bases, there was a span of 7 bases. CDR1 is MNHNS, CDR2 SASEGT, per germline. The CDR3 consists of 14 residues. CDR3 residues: CASSESRMNTEAFF. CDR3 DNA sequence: TGTGCCAGCAGTGAATCGAGGATGAACACTGAAGCTTTCTTT.

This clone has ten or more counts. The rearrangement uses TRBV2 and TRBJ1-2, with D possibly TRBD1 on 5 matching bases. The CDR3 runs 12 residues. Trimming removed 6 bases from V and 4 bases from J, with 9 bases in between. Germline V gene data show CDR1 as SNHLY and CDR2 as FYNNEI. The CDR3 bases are TGTGCCAGCAGAGAGGACATCTATGGCTACACCTTC. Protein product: CASREDIYGYTF.

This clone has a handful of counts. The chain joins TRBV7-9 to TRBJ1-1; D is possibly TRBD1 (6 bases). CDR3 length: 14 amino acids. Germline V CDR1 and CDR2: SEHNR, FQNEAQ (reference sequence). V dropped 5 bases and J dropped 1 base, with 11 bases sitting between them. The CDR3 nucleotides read TGTGCCAGCAGCCTGGACAGTCAGAACACTGAAGCTTTCTTT. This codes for CASSLDSQNTEAFF.